The next 20 T cell receptor beta chains were all read from a single sample in a study of blood T cell repertoires in COVID-19. Method: immunoSEQ multiplex PCR; TCRdb's copy keeps in-frame clones and lacks some. The sample shows about 370,000 clones, 89% of them seen only once. Sequencing was done on a sample of peripheral blood. The receptors come from a woman aged 25 to 45 with COVID-19, enrolled during active disease.

This CDR3 reads CSVEDSGGGSSYEQYF. For the CDR3, the DNA is TGCAGCGTTGAAGATTCGGGCGGGGGTAGCTCCTACGAGCAGTACTTC. The chain couples TRBV29-1 to TRBJ2-7, with 7 bases aligning to TRBD2. CDR3 length: 16 amino acids. The V and J ends lost 0 bases and 0 bases, in that order; junction bases with no gene match: 8. The germline gives CDR1 SQVTM, CDR2 ANQGSEA.

The rearrangement links TRBV6-5 to TRBJ2-7; a weak D match, TRBD2 (6 bases). V lost 11 bases to trimming and J lost 2 bases, with 22 bases between them. Germline CDR1 and CDR2: MNHEY and SVGAGI. The CDR3 is 15 residues long. Here the CDR3 DNA reads TGTGCCGGGGCGGACGGGACTTGCATTGCCTACGAGCAGTACGTC. Its translation is CAGADGTCIAYEQYV.

A word on this clone: This sample also contains other DNA sequences that code for the same CDR3. V usage is TRBV2 and J usage is TRBJ1-5; D perhaps matches TRBD1 (6 bases). V lost 5 bases and J lost 0, with 8 bases in between. The CDR3 extends over 14 amino acids. In germline, CDR1 is SNHLY, CDR2 FYNNEI. The CDR3 DNA is TGTGCCAGCAGTCGGGACATTAGCAATCAGCCCCAGCATTTT. Protein: CASSRDISNQPQHF.

The chain couples TRBV10-3 to TRBJ1-5, with D perhaps TRBD1 (5 bases). The CDR3 runs to 14 residues. V gave up 11 bases and J gave up 1 base, with 15 bases separating them. CDR1 ENHRY and CDR2 SYGVKD come from the germline V gene. The CDR3 region is CAVERGGSNQPQHF. The CDR3 DNA sequence: TGTGCCGTCGAAAGGGGAGGGAGCAATCAGCCCCAGCATTTT.

This rearrangement joins TRBV10-3 to TRBJ1-5; 7 nucleotides agree with TRBD1. Germline lookup yields CDR1 ENHRY and CDR2 SYGVKD. This CDR3 contains 13 residues. V lost 10 bases to trimming and J lost 6 bases; unmatched junction nucleotides: 9. CDR3 region: CASRDSPAQPQHF. CDR3 DNA: TGTGCCAGCCGGGACAGTCCCGCTCAGCCCCAGCATTTT.

The gene calls are TRBV4-3 and TRBJ1-5, with no clear D. The CDR3 has 15 amino acids. The V and J ends lost 0 bases and 2 bases respectively, with 8 bases between them. CDR1 and CDR2 from the germline V gene are LGHNA and YSLEER. Written as DNA, the CDR3 is TGCGCCAGCAGCCAAGACCCCGGGGGCAATCAGCCCCAGCATTTT. It encodes CASSQDPGGNQPQHF.

The genes are TRBV7-9 and TRBJ2-5; the match to TRBD1 covers 7 bases. The CDR3 runs 15 residues. Germline V gene lookup returns CDR1 SEHNR and CDR2 FQNEAQ (reference sequence). With 5 bases clipped from V and 3 bases from J, the junction kept 9 bases outside the gene matches. As DNA, the CDR3 is TGTGCCAGCAGCCCGCACCTAGACAGGGAAGAGACCCAGTACTTC. This gives the protein CASSPHLDREETQYF.

This sequence joins TRBV5-5 and TRBJ2-3, with D possibly matching TRBD1 (6 bases). The CDR3 runs to 17 residues. CDR1 and CDR2 (germline): SGHKS, YYEKEE (reference sequence). Trimming shortened V by 2 bases and J by 0 bases, and 16 bases separated the two germline ends. In DNA form, the CDR3 reads TGTGCCAGCAGCTTAGGGGCAACAGGGTCGAGCACAGATACGCAGTATTTT. Protein product: CASSLGATGSSTDTQYF.

The genes are TRBV5-6 and TRBJ2-3; 11 bases match TRBD2. Trimming cost V 5 bases and J 1 base; bases outside gene matches: 6. The germline V gene encodes CDR1 SGHDT and CDR2 YYEEEE. This CDR3 is 16 amino acids long. CDR3 in amino acids: CASSFSGGVRTDTQYF. In DNA form, the CDR3 reads TGTGCCAGCAGTTTTAGCGGGGGGGTACGCACAGATACGCAGTATTTT.

There are a few counts of this clone. This chain connects TRBV6-7 to TRBJ1-2; possible D gene TRBD1, 6 bases. TRBV6-7 has ORF status, its function being uncertain. This CDR3 has 15 residues. The V end lost 2 bases, the J end lost 3 bases, and 13 bases lay between the germline ends. The CDR3: CASSYRGSPDYGYTF. In DNA form, the CDR3 reads TGTGCCAGCAGTTACAGGGGGTCCCCGGACTATGGCTACACCTTC.

This clone is a singleton in its sample. V gene TRBV2 combines with J gene TRBJ1-4; 7 nucleotides align to TRBD1. After removal of 4 bases from V and 5 bases from J, the junction contained 4 bases not matched to a gene. Germline CDR1 reads SNHLY; CDR2 reads FYNNEI. There are 14 residues in the CDR3. CDR3 bases: TGTGCCAGCAGTGGGAACAGGGGAAATGAAAAACTGTTTTTT. It is translated as CASSGNRGNEKLFF.

The rearrangement links TRBV4-3 to TRBJ2-5, with 12 nucleotides matching TRBD2. With V trimmed by 0 bases and J by 5 bases, 10 bases remained unmatched. The CDR3 totals 18 residues. Germline CDR1 LGHNA, CDR2 YSLEER. The CDR3 is CASSQDPLAGGTWETQYF. CDR3 DNA: TGCGCCAGCAGCCAAGATCCCCTAGCGGGAGGGACTTGGGAGACCCAGTACTTC.

The chain has TRBV12-3 or TRBV12-4 and TRBJ2-3; possibly TRBD2 for D (5 bases). The CDR3 consists of 11 residues. Trimming removed 3 bases from V and 10 bases from J, with 8 bases in between. In DNA, the CDR3 is TGTGCCAGCAGTTTCCGGGAAGCGCAGTATTTT. Residues: CASSFREAQYF.

This clone was counted a single time. The rearrangement joins TRBV11-2 to TRBJ2-1; possibly TRBD2 for D (6 bases). The CDR3 runs to 11 residues. The V end was cut by 5 bases, the J end by 13 bases, with 12 bases between. Germline CDR1 reads SGHAT; CDR2 reads FQNNGV. The CDR3 region is CASSPGLLQFF. Written as DNA, the CDR3 is TGTGCCAGCAGCCCGGGACTCCTTCAGTTCTTC.

The chain has TRBV30 and TRBJ2-1, with D tentatively TRBD2 (6 bases). The CDR3 is 12 amino acids. CDR1 is GTSNPN and CDR2 is SVGIG in the germline V gene (reference sequence). With 5 bases removed from V and 6 bases from J, the gap between germline ends came to 11 bases. The CDR3 coding sequence is TGTGCCTGGTCGGGACTCACCAATGAGCAGTTCTTC. Amino acid sequence: CAWSGLTNEQFF.

The rearrangement uses TRBV6-5 and TRBJ2-1; D perhaps matches TRBD1 (5 bases). Germline V lookup: CDR1 MNHEY, CDR2 SVGAGI. The ends were cut back, 3 bases at V and 3 bases at J, with 9 bases in the middle. The CDR3 runs to 14 residues. CDR3 loop: CASSYYQGYNEQFF. CDR3 DNA sequence: TGTGCCAGCAGTTATTACCAGGGCTACAATGAGCAGTTCTTC.

The V call is TRBV7-2, the J call TRBJ2-5; D not certain. Trimming removed 3 bases at V and 4 bases at J, with 6 bases between. The CDR3 spans 12 residues. The V gene's germline CDR1 is SGHTA and CDR2 FQGNSA. The CDR3 DNA reads TGTGCCAGCAGCTTCCCCAGAGAGACCCAGTACTTC. It is translated as CASSFPRETQYF.

The V call is TRBV19, the J call TRBJ1-1; 7 bases agree with TRBD1. The junction had 14 bases not matched to a gene; V was cut back by 7 bases and J by 3 bases. The V gene's germline CDR1 is LNHDA and CDR2 SQIVND (reference sequence). This CDR3 is 16 amino acids long. The chain's CDR3 is CASTTLLTGRDTEAFF. CDR3 coding DNA: TGTGCCAGTACCACCCTGCTGACAGGGCGGGACACTGAAGCTTTCTTT. Full variable domain (outside the CDR3, taken from reference TRBV19 and TRBJ1-1): DGGITQSPKYLFRKEGQNVTLSCEQNLNHDAMYWYRQDPGQGLRLIYYSQIVNDFQKGDIAEGYSVSREKKESFPLTVTSAQKNPTAFYLCASTTLLTGRDTEAFFGQGTRLTVV.

This chain links TRBV6-6 with TRBJ1-5, with a tentative D call TRBD1 (5 bases). V dropped 7 bases and J dropped 6 bases, with 13 bases sitting between them. This CDR3 comprises 13 residues. Looked up from germline, CDR1 is MNHNY and CDR2 is SVGAGI (reference sequence). The CDR3 region is CASTPTVAQPQHF. The CDR3 DNA reads TGTGCCAGCACCCCGACAGTTGCTCAGCCCCAGCATTTT.

This clone was counted a few times. This chain connects TRBV19 to TRBJ1-1, with D hard to call. The CDR3 consists of 12 residues. CDR1 is LNHDA and CDR2 is SQIVND in the germline V gene (reference sequence). V was pared by 6 bases and J by 1 base, with 6 bases between. CDR3 coding DNA: TGTGCCAGTAGCAGAACGAACACTGAAGCTTTCTTT. Translating gives CASSRTNTEAFF.